This TCR beta chain was identified in a study of technical replicates of blood from several donors. Repertoires were generated with immunoSEQ multiplex PCR, while TCRdb's copy carries only in-frame clones and drops some. The table lists about 59,000 clones, 75% to 90% of them singletons. The V and J ends lost 0 bases and 1 base respectively, with 7 bases between them. This CDR3 is 14 amino acids long. Germline V gene lookup returns CDR1 MGHRA and CDR2 YSYEKL. This receptor was identified in a human donor in good health. Some clones in this sample may be carry-over from other donors' samples. Sequencing input: PBMCs. The chain is built from TRBV4-1 and TRBJ2-7, with D possibly TRBD1 on 5 matching bases. The CDR3 nucleotides read TGCGCCAGCAGCCAAGAACAGGCGTCCTACGAGCAGTACTTC. Encoded protein: CASSQEQASYEQYF.